Each of the 32 T cell receptor beta chains below was sequenced from the same sample in a study of regulatory T cells in long-lasting Graves disease. Noted time point: persistent/refractory GD, antithyroid drugs over 5 years with positive TRAb. With RNA extracted from PBMCs as input, the TCR library was made. Assembly of TCR beta libraries relied on iRepertoire HTBI primers together with Arm-PCR of CDR3 regions. TCRdb re-derived calls from the multiplex PCR reads in MiXCR, one entry per CDR3 protein. The sample lists 700,000 or so distinct CDR3 sequences, about 30% occurring once. Here the sequenced sample was peripheral blood mononuclear cells (PBMCs), taken when the disease was refractory, from a patient treated with antithyroid drugs. The origin of the receptors is a female donor with Graves disease.

This sequence joins TRBV5-1 and TRBJ1-1; TRBD1 aligns across 8 bases. The germline V gene encodes CDR1 SGHRS and CDR2 YFSETQ. Trimming took 2 bases from V and 2 from J; bases not matched to a gene: 5. The CDR3 is 15 amino acids. The CDR3 sequence: CASSFQDRENTEAFF. Here the CDR3 DNA reads TGCGCCAGCAGCTTCCAGGACAGGGAAAACACTGAAGCTTTCTTT.

The chain employs TRBV19 and TRBJ1-3; no clear D gene. Trimming removed 10 bases at V and 0 bases at J, with 10 bases between. The germline gives CDR1 LNHDA, CDR2 SQIVND (reference sequence). The CDR3 has 13 amino acids. The CDR3: CATQQASGNTIYF. Written as DNA, the CDR3 is TGTGCCACTCAGCAAGCCTCTGGAAACACCATATATTTT.

This clonotype has only a few counts. The genes are TRBV29-1 and TRBJ2-7, with TRBD1 identical over 7 bases. The V gene end was trimmed by 4 bases and the J gene end by 5 bases; junction bases not matched to a gene: 11. Germline V lookup: CDR1 SQVTM, CDR2 ANQGSEA. The length of the CDR3 is 14 residues. The CDR3 nucleotides are TGCAGCGTTGCTAGACAGGGTTGGATCCACGAGCAGTACTTC. Its protein product is CSVARQGWIHEQYF.

In this sample, this clonotype turned up a few times. This chain uses TRBV19 with TRBJ2-1; 7 nucleotides line up with TRBD2. V dropped 7 bases and J dropped 5; count of bases not matched to a gene: 8. This CDR3 is built from 14 residues. Germline values: CDR1 LNHDA, CDR2 SQIVND (reference sequence). The CDR3: CASTIGDYDNEQFF. As DNA, the CDR3 is TGTGCCAGTACCATAGGGGACTATGACAATGAGCAGTTCTTC.

The chain joins TRBV10-2 to TRBJ2-7; 9 bases are a match to TRBD1. This CDR3 is 13 amino acids long. The J segment lost 3 bases and the V segment lost 6 bases, leaving 3 bases of the junction unmatched. Germline lookup yields CDR1 WSHSY and CDR2 SAAADI. The DNA of the CDR3 is TGCGCCAGCAGGGGGGACAGGGTCTACGAGCAGTACTTC. It codes for CASRGDRVYEQYF.

The rearrangement joins TRBV27 to TRBJ1-2; no clear D gene. Trimming took off 5 bases at V and 4 bases at J, with 14 bases between the two ends. The CDR3 runs to 14 residues. The germline gives CDR1 MNHEY, CDR2 SMNVEV (reference sequence). The CDR3 DNA reads as TGTGCCAGCAGTCACTACGGGGAGGCCTATGGCTACACCTTC. Its translation is CASSHYGEAYGYTF.

Notes on this clonotype: Mismatch with germline at one junction end may stem from a read error. The chain carries TRBV2 and TRBJ1-4; D gene uncertain. The CDR3 extends over 14 amino acids. Germline V gives CDR1 SNHLY, CDR2 FYNNEI. The CDR3, as DNA: TGTGCCGGCAGGACTGCTACAGCTAATGAAAAACTGTTTTTT. Protein product: CAGRTATANEKLFF.

The V gene is TRBV5-1, the J gene TRBJ1-1, with a tentative D call TRBD1 (6 bases). The CDR3 is made up of 14 amino acids. Trimming removed 4 bases at V and 6 bases at J, with 16 bases between. Germline V gives CDR1 SGHRS, CDR2 YFSETQ. As DNA, the CDR3 is TGCGCCAGCAGCCATCAGCGGGACAACGCTGAAGCTTTCTTT. The encoded protein is CASSHQRDNAEAFF.

This clonotype was observed a few times. The genes are TRBV19 and TRBJ1-2; tentative D call: TRBD1 (5 bases). Germline V gene lookup returns CDR1 LNHDA and CDR2 SQIVND (reference sequence). This CDR3 has 15 amino acids. Trimming stripped 3 bases from V and 4 bases from J, with 15 bases between. CDR3 sequence (DNA): TGTGCCAGTAGTATCCGGCGGGACTTGGCCTATGGCTACACCTTC. Amino acids: CASSIRRDLAYGYTF.

This clonotype was seen only a few times. This chain links TRBV12-3 or TRBV12-4 with TRBJ1-1; 7 bases agree with TRBD1. The CDR3 runs 17 residues. J gave up 3 bases and V 0 bases, and 10 bases lay outside the gene matches. Here the CDR3 DNA reads TGTGCCAGCAGTTTAGCGCTCACAGGGGATATGGACACTGAAGCTTTCTTT. The encoded protein is CASSLALTGDMDTEAFF.

V is TRBV5-1 and J is TRBJ1-3; no firm D call. The CDR3 has 16 residues. Germline V gene data show CDR1 as SGHRS and CDR2 as YFSETQ. V gave up 0 bases and J gave up 0 bases, with 10 bases separating them. The CDR3 DNA follows: TGCGCCAGCAGCTTGGTGGCGGTTCACTCTGGAAACACCATATATTTT. This translates into CASSLVAVHSGNTIYF.

This clonotype came up many times. The V call is TRBV28, the J call TRBJ1-1, with no clear D. The ends were cut back, 3 bases at V and 9 bases at J, with 11 bases in the middle. Looked up from germline, CDR1 is MDHEN and CDR2 is SYDVKM. The CDR3 loop spans 12 amino acids. Written as DNA, the CDR3 is TGTGCCAGCAGTTTTGCTAGACTCCAAGCTTTCTTT. Translated, it gives CASSFARLQAFF.

The V call is TRBV2, the J call TRBJ1-4; TRBD1 matches at 8 bases. The CDR3 consists of 15 residues. Germline V gene sequence: CDR1 SNHLY, CDR2 FYNNEI. With 3 bases clipped from V and 7 bases from J, the junction kept 7 bases outside the gene matches. The CDR3 loop is CASSERTGSSEKLFF. The CDR3 region has the DNA TGTGCCAGCAGTGAGAGGACAGGGTCGTCTGAAAAACTGTTTTTT.

The rearrangement joins TRBV6-1 to TRBJ1-1; 8 bases are a match to TRBD1. Germline CDR1 is MNHNS and CDR2 is SASEGT. Unmatched junction bases numbered 6, after V lost 3 bases and J lost 3 bases. The CDR3 is 15 residues long. CDR3 DNA: TGTGCCAGCAGTGAGGTCGCAGGGGGCCACACTGAAGCTTTCTTT. It specifies CASSEVAGGHTEAFF.

This chain links TRBV20-1 with TRBJ1-6, with 9 bases identical to TRBD1. From germline, CDR1 is DFQATT and CDR2 SNEGSKA (reference sequence). V lost 0 bases to trimming and J lost 6 bases; unmatched junction nucleotides: 6. There are 16 residues in the CDR3. The CDR3 reads CSARDRLTGGNSPLHF. The CDR3 region has the DNA TGCAGTGCTAGAGATCGGCTGACAGGGGGTAATTCACCCCTCCACTTT.

Many counts were recorded for this clonotype. The rearrangement joins TRBV7-2 to TRBJ2-2, with no clear D. V dropped 6 bases and J dropped 0 bases, with 8 bases sitting between them. This CDR3 spans 14 amino acids. Germline CDR1 and CDR2: SGHTA and FQGNSA. For the CDR3, the DNA is TGTGCCAGCAGTCTCGACCCGAACACCGGGGAGCTGTTTTTT. It specifies CASSLDPNTGELFF.

This clonotype was detected a few times. This chain uses TRBV9 with TRBJ2-7, with TRBD2 identical over 10 bases. V shed 4 bases and J 0 bases; nucleotides not matched to a gene: 7. The CDR3 covers 16 residues. Germline V gene lookup returns CDR1 SGDLS and CDR2 YYNGEE. The CDR3 protein is CASSPSTSGFSYEQYF. CDR3 coding DNA: TGTGCCAGCAGCCCCTCGACTAGCGGGTTCTCCTACGAGCAGTACTTC.

This clonotype has a handful of counts. V is TRBV29-1 and J is TRBJ2-7; 8 nucleotides match TRBD1. Germline CDR1 and CDR2: SQVTM and ANQGSEA. The CDR3 consists of 13 residues. Trimming took 6 bases from V and 0 from J; bases not matched to a gene: 4. As DNA, the CDR3 is TGCAGCGTGAGGACAGGGAACTCCTACGAGCAGTACTTC. As protein: CSVRTGNSYEQYF.

This clonotype was found many times. The chain links TRBV2 to TRBJ2-2; 9 bases are a match to TRBD2. V was clipped by 6 bases and J by 0 bases; unmatched bases: 2. Germline V gives CDR1 SNHLY, CDR2 FYNNEI. The CDR3 consists of 15 residues. CDR3 sequence reads: CASSGLAPNTGELFF. The CDR3 nucleotides read TGTGCCAGCAGCGGACTAGCGCCGAACACCGGGGAGCTGTTTTTT.

This clonotype was detected only a few times. The CDR3 is CASSFRDLSYNEQFF. In DNA, the CDR3 is TGTGCCAGCAGCTTCCGGGACTTGTCCTACAATGAGCAGTTCTTC. This chain connects TRBV5-6 to TRBJ2-1; maybe TRBD2 (6 bases). This CDR3 is built from 15 residues. The V end was cut by 2 bases, the J end by 1 base, with 10 bases between. In germline, CDR1 is SGHDT, CDR2 YYEEEE.

This clonotype was seen repeatedly, ten times or more. The chain employs TRBV7-9 and TRBJ1-1; 7 bases fit TRBD1. J lost 0 bases, V lost 5 bases, and 6 bases had no gene match. The CDR3 runs to 15 residues. Germline CDR1 and CDR2: SEHNR and FQNEAQ (reference sequence). CDR3 residues: CASSPQTGLNTEAFF. CDR3 nucleotide sequence: TGTGCCAGCAGCCCCCAGACAGGGCTGAACACTGAAGCTTTCTTT.

The J gene is TRBJ2-7, the V gene TRBV5-6; 10 positions match TRBD2. This CDR3 spans 16 amino acids. V lost 5 bases, J lost 3 bases, and 11 bases stayed unmatched. Germline V gives CDR1 SGHDT, CDR2 YYEEEE. The CDR3 spells CASRVSGRQGSYEQYF. In nucleotides, the CDR3 is TGTGCCAGCAGAGTTAGCGGGAGGCAAGGAAGCTACGAGCAGTACTTC. The full variable domain, completed using reference TRBV5-6 and TRBJ2-7, is DAGVTQSPTHLIKTRGQQVTLRCSPKSGHDTVSWYQQALGQGPQFIFQYYEEEERQRGNFPDRFSGHQFPNYSSELNVNALLLGDSALYLCASRVSGRQGSYEQYFGPGTRLTVT.

V and J are TRBV25-1 and TRBJ1-1; D possibly corresponds to TRBD1 (5 bases). The CDR3 is made up of 15 amino acids. From germline, CDR1 is MGHDK and CDR2 SYGVNS. V was trimmed by 1 base and J by 2 bases, leaving 11 bases between them. As DNA, the CDR3 is TGTGCCAGCAGTGAATGGGGGAGGGATAACACTGAAGCTTTCTTT. It translates to CASSEWGRDNTEAFF.

This clonotype was counted between two and nine times. A much larger clone differs by one base, so this may be a read error. The chain couples TRBV2 to TRBJ2-2; the D gene is possibly TRBD2 (6 bases). CDR3 size: 16 residues. Germline V gene data show CDR1 as SNHLY and CDR2 as FYNNEI. The CDR3 DNA sequence: TGTGCCAGCAGGGACTCTCCGGGCCCACGGGCCGGGGGGCTGTTTTTT. Its protein product is CASRDSPGPRAGGLFF.

This clonotype was seen at least ten times. V is TRBV6-5 and J is TRBJ2-5; 11 bases agree with TRBD2. V was pared by 2 bases and J by 2 bases, with 4 bases of the junction left unmatched. CDR1 is MNHEY and CDR2 is SVGAGI in the germline V gene. There are 16 residues in the CDR3. CDR3 sequence: CASSYLTSGIQETQYF. CDR3 sequence (DNA): TGTGCCAGCAGTTACCTGACTAGCGGGATTCAAGAGACCCAGTACTTC.

The V call is TRBV19, the J call TRBJ2-1; D is ambiguous. The germline V gene has CDR1 LNHDA and CDR2 SQIVND (reference sequence). Trimming shortened V by 1 base and J by 6 bases, and 16 bases separated the two germline ends. The length of the CDR3 is 16 residues. CDR3 sequence reads: CASSIGAPFYGNEQFF. The DNA of the CDR3 is TGTGCCAGTAGTATAGGTGCACCGTTTTATGGCAATGAGCAGTTCTTC.

This clonotype was counted a single time. This chain joins TRBV5-1 and TRBJ1-2, with TRBD1 matching over 11 bases. V trimming: 3 bases; J trimming: 6 bases; junction bases outside the gene matches: 4. This CDR3 comprises 14 residues. Germline V gives CDR1 SGHRS, CDR2 YFSETQ. The CDR3 coding sequence is TGCGCCAGCAGCTGGGACAGGGGGGCGAATGGCTACACCTTC. Residues: CASSWDRGANGYTF.

This clonotype was detected only a few times. The chain employs TRBV20-1 and TRBJ1-2; 10 bases match TRBD1. This CDR3 comprises 13 residues. V was clipped by 4 bases and J by 8 bases; unmatched bases: 7. Per germline, CDR1 DFQATT and CDR2 SNEGSKA (reference sequence). DNA of the CDR3: TGCAGTGCTACCGGGACAGGGGATCGGGGCTACACCTTC. Translation gives CSATGTGDRGYTF.

This clonotype was counted between two and nine times. The rearrangement joins TRBV5-5 to TRBJ1-5; 8 bases map to TRBD1. J was trimmed by 2 bases and V by 2 bases; bases with no gene match: 6. CDR1 is SGHKS, CDR2 YYEKEE, per germline (reference sequence). This CDR3 contains 16 residues. CDR3: CASSFGQGSRNQPQHF. CDR3 bases: TGTGCCAGCAGCTTCGGACAGGGTAGCCGCAATCAGCCCCAGCATTTT.

The chain employs TRBV5-1 and TRBJ1-2; D gene uncertain. V lost 4 bases, J lost 6 bases, and 19 bases lay in between. Looked up from germline, CDR1 is SGHRS and CDR2 is YFSETQ. This CDR3 comprises 15 residues. CDR3 region: CASSARAGSQDGYTF. The CDR3 nucleotides read TGCGCCAGCAGCGCCCGGGCGGGCAGTCAGGATGGCTACACCTTC.

This chain joins TRBV7-9 and TRBJ2-3, with TRBD2 as a possible D gene (6 bases). Trimming shortened V by 1 base and J by 1 base, and 12 bases separated the two germline ends. The CDR3 covers 16 residues. In germline, CDR1 is SEHNR, CDR2 FQNEAQ (reference sequence). The chain's CDR3 is CASSLGTREGTDTQYF. The CDR3 DNA sequence: TGTGCCAGCAGCTTAGGGACAAGGGAGGGCACAGATACGCAGTATTTT.

This chain uses TRBV7-2 with TRBJ2-2, with a possible D match to TRBD2 (5 bases). CDR1 and CDR2 (germline): SGHTA, FQGNSA. The CDR3 is made up of 13 amino acids. Trimming pared 6 bases from V and 0 bases from J, leaving 5 bases between. The CDR3 coding sequence is TGTGCCAGCAGACTAGCGAACACCGGGGAGCTGTTTTTT. It specifies CASRLANTGELFF.